The clone carrying this TCR beta chain was found a few times. These data belong to a study of T-cell reconstitution after alpha-beta-depleted transplantation in children. Germline lookup yields CDR1 DFQATT and CDR2 SNEGSKA (reference sequence). The V gene end was trimmed by 3 bases and the J gene end by 3 bases; junction bases not matched to a gene: 9. This CDR3 contains 16 residues. As it was prepared, the TCRbeta library received unique molecular identifiers. TCRdb re-derived calls from the PCR reads in MiXCR, one entry per CDR3 protein. The top ten clones hold more than 2.5% of a sample with 450,000 to 600,000 distinct CDR3 sequences, around 18% of them seen once.

The sample consisted of PBMCs from the stem cell graft donor, taken from the stem cell graft. This chain connects TRBV20-1 to TRBJ2-1; the match to TRBD2 covers 9 bases. The TCR originated in a human donor who donated a stem cell graft to a child with acute lymphoblastic leukemia. Here the CDR3 reads CSASVAGVEFYNEQFF. The CDR3 coding sequence is TGCAGTGCTAGTGTAGCGGGAGTTGAATTCTACAATGAGCAGTTCTTC.